This TCR beta chain was identified in a study of T cell responses to AZD1222 COVID-19 vaccine. Per germline, CDR1 MGHRA and CDR2 YSYEKL. V was shortened by 1 base and J by 6 bases, with 18 bases between the two germline ends. The CDR3 has 16 amino acids. General study findings and limits: Clonal diversity was possibly underestimated, and white British individuals and females predominated among donors.

A note on this clone: Its antigen remains unknown.

TCRdb keeps only in-frame clones here, not all; method: immunoSEQ multiplex PCR. The data contain approximately 60,000 clones, roughly 84% of them seen just once; the ten biggest clones take up roughly 6.6%. The sample here was peripheral blood, taken on day 0 of AZD1222 vaccination. This chain links TRBV4-1 with TRBJ1-1, with D perhaps TRBD1 (5 bases). This sequence originates from an adult in good health. The CDR3 here is CASSQVGAAPGAEAFF. The CDR3 bases are TGCGCCAGCAGCCAAGTAGGGGCAGCGCCCGGAGCTGAAGCTTTCTTT.